Reported below is one T cell receptor beta chain. Its antigen is not identified. The sample belongs to a study of cytomegalovirus exposure and HLA in healthy donors. Study-level background: Genotyping showed less than 85% of 398 donors falling in the Caucasian-associated ancestry cluster. Study-wide findings and caveats: Confirmation was obtained in vitro that three CMV-associated chains are specific for CMV antigens.

The CDR3 runs to 15 residues. Trimming stripped 2 bases from V and 0 bases from J, with 11 bases between. CDR1 and CDR2 from the germline V gene are SGDLS and YYNGEE. In the PCR, 60 Vbeta and 13 Jbeta primers were used. Libraries were prepared by immunoSEQ multiplex PCR; TCRdb keeps only in-frame clonotypes and omits some of them. The sample carries 100,000 or so clones, 78% recorded once. This TCR was recovered from a man aged 30 to 39 in good health and CMV-seronegative. Specimen: PBMCs. The chain links TRBV9 to TRBJ1-2; D is possibly TRBD1 (6 bases). CDR3 amino acids: CASSVGQISNYGYTF. Here the CDR3 DNA reads TGTGCCAGCAGCGTCGGACAGATATCTAACTATGGCTACACCTTC. The entire variable domain, with the rest obtained from reference TRBV9 and TRBJ1-2, is as follows: DSGVTQTPKHLITATGQRVTLRCSPRSGDLSVYWYQQSLDQGLQFLIQYYNGEERAKGNILERFSAQQFPDLHSELNLSSLELGDSALYFCASSVGQISNYGYTFGSGTRLTVV.